Listed here are 21 T cell receptor beta chains from one sample, sequenced in a study of control samples from healthy donors and cancer patients (dated by TCRdb to about 2020). Receptors were amplified or captured by the immunoSEQ multiplex PCR assay. Sourced from immuneACCESS, this table was stored by TCRdb with only in-frame sequences that have V and J called. A share of the clones is absent; for the studies checked, an unresolved V gene accounts for under half, and the remainder has no known explanation. The sample table contains around 94,000 clones; only one count was recorded for 85% to 90% of them. About 1.3% of the sample goes to the ten largest clones. Source material: blood. The receptors derive from a woman aged 50 to 60 in good health.

The chain uses TRBV7-2 and TRBJ2-1, with 8 bases that match TRBD2. V shed 5 bases, J shed 4 bases, and the junction held 4 bases outside the gene matches. CDR1 is SGHTA and CDR2 is FQGNSA in the germline V gene. The CDR3 has 14 residues. CDR3 sequence (DNA): TGTGCCAGCAGCCTTACTAGCGGTTACAATGAGCAGTTCTTC. The encoded protein is CASSLTSGYNEQFF.

The chain couples TRBV7-2 to TRBJ2-3; 9 bases agree with TRBD1. V lost 6 bases to trimming and J lost 1 base; unmatched junction nucleotides: 2. This CDR3 has 14 amino acids. Germline V gene sequence: CDR1 SGHTA, CDR2 FQGNSA. The CDR3 DNA follows: TGTGCCAGCAGGGACAGGGGAGGCACAGATACGCAGTATTTT. Encoded protein: CASRDRGGTDTQYF.

The table lists this clone with a few counts. The chain recombines TRBV29-1 with TRBJ2-2; the D call may be TRBD1 or TRBD2 (5 bases each). The CDR3 totals 13 residues. With 7 bases removed from V and 1 base from J, the gap between germline ends came to 10 bases. CDR1 is SQVTM, CDR2 ANQGSEA, per germline. The CDR3 here is CSGRDGNTGELFF. The CDR3 coding sequence is TGCAGCGGAAGGGACGGGAACACCGGGGAGCTGTTTTTT.

The chain has TRBV5-1 and TRBJ1-1; 7 positions match TRBD1. V lost 4 bases, J lost 7 bases, and 7 bases stayed unmatched. Germline V gene data show CDR1 as SGHRS and CDR2 as YFSETQ. The CDR3 runs 13 residues. The CDR3 sequence: CASSPGQVGEAFF. The DNA for the CDR3 is TGCGCCAGCAGCCCAGGACAGGTCGGTGAAGCTTTCTTT. Based on the CDR3 plus reference TRBV5-1 and TRBJ1-1, the full variable domain is KAGVTQTPRYLIKTRGQQVTLSCSPISGHRSVSWYQQTPGQGLQFLFEYFSETQRNKGNFPGRFSGRQFSNSRSEMNVSTLELGDSALYLCASSPGQVGEAFFGQGTRLTVV.

This chain links TRBV3-1 (or the pseudogene TRBV3-2) with TRBJ2-1; 8 nucleotides line up with TRBD1. Germline-derived CDR1 and CDR2 are LGHDT and YNNKEL (reference sequence). The CDR3 has 15 amino acids. Germline trimming cut 2 bases from V and 4 bases from J; bases unmatched to any gene: 4. CDR3 nucleotides: TGTGCCAGCAGCCAACAGGGGGCTCGATACAATGAGCAGTTCTTC. Translated: CASSQQGARYNEQFF.

The chain has TRBV7-9 and TRBJ2-3, with 9 positions matching TRBD2. V dropped 3 bases and J dropped 5; count of bases not matched to a gene: 3. The CDR3 runs 14 residues. Germline loops: CDR1 SEHNR, CDR2 FQNEAQ (reference sequence). As DNA, the CDR3 is TGTGCCAGCAGCTTGAGGCGGGGGGGAGATACGCAGTATTTT. Translating gives CASSLRRGGDTQYF. The entire variable domain, with the rest obtained from reference TRBV7-9 and TRBJ2-3, is as follows: DTGVSQNPRHKITKRGQNVTFRCDPISEHNRLYWYRQTLGQGPEFLTYFQNEAQLEKSRLLSDRFSAERPKGSFSTLEIQRTEQGDSAMYLCASSLRRGGDTQYFGPGTRLTVL.

This chain uses TRBV6-5 with TRBJ1-1; D not resolved. The germline gives CDR1 MNHEY, CDR2 SVGAGI. Deletions cut 8 bases from V and 3 bases from J, with 4 bases between. The CDR3 is made up of 10 amino acids. CDR3 nucleotides: TGTGCCAGCGGTCACACTGAAGCTTTCTTT. Protein product: CASGHTEAFF.

The V and J genes are TRBV12-3 or TRBV12-4 and TRBJ1-2, with D uncertain. CDR3 size: 13 residues. V lost 0 bases, J lost 2 bases, and 4 bases lay in between. The CDR3 protein is CASSLATNYGYTF. DNA for the CDR3: TGTGCCAGCAGTTTAGCGACAAACTATGGCTACACCTTC.

The chain carries TRBV29-1 and TRBJ1-1; no clear D. There are 12 residues in the CDR3. Germline V lookup: CDR1 SQVTM, CDR2 ANQGSEA. The V end was cut by 4 bases, the J end by 0 bases, with 6 bases between. CDR3 bases: TGCAGCGTTGGTGGGCTGAACACTGAAGCTTTCTTT. Its translation is CSVGGLNTEAFF.

This chain connects TRBV7-2 to TRBJ2-7, with TRBD1 matching over 8 bases. CDR3 size: 16 residues. The germline CDR1 and CDR2 sequences are SGHTA and FQGNSA. The junction had 13 bases not matched to a gene; V was cut back by 6 bases and J by 3 bases. DNA of the CDR3: TGTGCCAGCAGTTTTGGGGCCCACAGGGGGAGCTACGAGCAGTACTTC. It is translated as CASSFGAHRGSYEQYF.

The V and J genes are TRBV29-1 and TRBJ2-5; D ambiguous. V was trimmed by 0 bases and J by 5 bases, leaving 4 bases between them. This CDR3 region has 11 residues. Looked up from germline, CDR1 is SQVTM and CDR2 is ANQGSEA. The DNA of the CDR3 is TGCAGCGTTGAAGATCGTGAGACCCAGTACTTC. The encoded protein is CSVEDRETQYF.

This clone turned up a few times. J is TRBJ1-2 and V is TRBV2; D perhaps matches TRBD1 (5 bases). Germline V gene lookup returns CDR1 SNHLY and CDR2 FYNNEI. This CDR3 comprises 14 residues. With 6 bases removed from V and 4 bases from J, the gap between germline ends came to 15 bases. This CDR3 is CASRYQGSSYGYTF. In nucleotides, the CDR3 is TGTGCCAGCAGATATCAGGGCTCCTCCTATGGCTACACCTTC.

CDR3 sequence reads: CASSSETGIETQYF. Here the CDR3 DNA reads TGTGCCAGCAGCTCCGAAACGGGCATAGAGACCCAGTACTTC. V usage is TRBV5-4 and J usage is TRBJ2-5; no firm D call. The CDR3 runs to 14 residues. Germline-derived CDR1 and CDR2 are SGHNT and YYREEE (reference sequence). V was cut by 3 bases and J by 4 bases, with 13 bases left in between.

The CDR3 bases are TGCGCCAGCAGCCAAGTCACGGGGGCGCGAGGCGGCTACACCTTC. Translating gives CASSQVTGARGGYTF. The V and J genes are TRBV4-3 and TRBJ1-2; D is perhaps TRBD1 (6 bases). Germline CDR1 LGHNA, CDR2 YSLEER. CDR3 length: 15 residues. Deletions cut 1 base from V and 8 bases from J, with 17 bases between.

The gene calls are TRBV11-2 and TRBJ2-5; no clear D. V was trimmed by 1 base and J by 4 bases, leaving 13 bases between them. CDR1 is SGHAT, CDR2 FQNNGV, per germline. This CDR3 is 15 amino acids long. The CDR3 bases are TGTGCCAGCAGCTTAGGCACCGAATTCGGAGAGACCCAGTACTTC. Translating it yields CASSLGTEFGETQYF. Supplemented by reference TRBV11-2 and TRBJ2-5, the full variable domain reads EAGVAQSPRYKIIEKRQSVAFWCNPISGHATLYWYQQILGQGPKLLIQFQNNGVVDDSQLPKDRFSAERLKGVDSTLKIQPAKLEDSAVYLCASSLGTEFGETQYFGPGTRLLVL.

The chain recombines TRBV7-2 with TRBJ2-7, with D hard to call. Trimming pared 5 bases from V and 2 bases from J, leaving 19 bases between. From germline, CDR1 is SGHTA and CDR2 FQGNSA. The CDR3 is made up of 16 amino acids. CDR3 region: CASSPQVQVPAYEQYF. The CDR3 DNA reads TGTGCCAGCAGCCCGCAGGTTCAAGTGCCCGCCTACGAGCAGTACTTC.

The chain employs TRBV7-8 and TRBJ1-1, with 8 bases matching TRBD1. The CDR3 is 16 residues long. Germline CDR1 is SGHVS and CDR2 is FQNEAQ. Trimming took 0 bases from V and 5 from J; bases not matched to a gene: 8. CDR3 in amino acids: CASSLAGQGAGTEAFF. CDR3 sequence (DNA): TGTGCCAGCAGCTTAGCGGGGCAGGGGGCGGGAACTGAAGCTTTCTTT.

The chain recombines TRBV5-5 with TRBJ1-1; 8 bases align to TRBD1. Trimming removed 4 bases from V and 4 bases from J; junction bases left unmatched: 6. This CDR3 spans 14 amino acids. The germline V gene has CDR1 SGHKS and CDR2 YYEKEE (reference sequence). The CDR3 reads CASSLQGASTEAFF. CDR3 DNA sequence: TGTGCCAGCAGCCTTCAGGGGGCTAGCACTGAAGCTTTCTTT.

The chain is built from TRBV28 and TRBJ1-5, with unresolved D. Germline CDR1 reads MDHEN; CDR2 reads SYDVKM. V was clipped by 7 bases and J by 9 bases, with 19 bases between them. This CDR3 region has 14 residues. The CDR3 loop reads CASNAPGSPRPQHF. Written as DNA, the CDR3 is TGTGCCAGCAATGCCCCGGGGTCCCCGAGGCCCCAGCATTTT.

This sequence joins TRBV10-3 and TRBJ2-7; maybe TRBD2 (6 bases). The CDR3 extends over 12 amino acids. The V and J ends lost 11 bases and 3 bases respectively, with 14 bases between them. Germline CDR1 reads ENHRY; CDR2 reads SYGVKD. CDR3 sequence reads: CAPGTGIYEQYF. As DNA, the CDR3 is TGTGCCCCCGGGACTGGGATCTACGAGCAGTACTTC.

The chain has TRBV7-2 and TRBJ2-1; D is perhaps TRBD2 (6 bases). Trimming removed 4 bases from V and 8 bases from J, with 24 bases in between. Germline CDR1 and CDR2: SGHTA and FQGNSA. The CDR3 spans 17 residues. The CDR3 sequence: CASSSSGSPLINDEQFF. Here the CDR3 DNA reads TGTGCCAGCAGCTCCAGCGGGTCCCCGTTGATCAACGATGAGCAGTTCTTC.